A selection of T cell receptor beta chains follows, all from one sample in a study of blood T cells in healthy people across ages. Each CDR3 protein is one row after TCRdb ran MiXCR on the 5' RACE reads. The sample carries around 1,500,000 distinct CDR3 sequences, about 40% recorded once. Sequencing was carried out using blood. The receptors here all came from a woman under 30 in good health. Both conserved end residues are part of each CDR3. A D gene is named only where the DNA matches it firmly. Size values are once, few and many counts, or a class for expanded clones, and some rows have none.

D: -; size: -; J: TRBJ1-2; V: TRBV3-1; CDR3: CASSQDEGRGGYTF; DNA: TGTGCCAGCAGCCAAGATGAGGGGCGTGGTGGCTACACCTTC
D: TRBD1; size: few; J: TRBJ2-7; V: TRBV27; CDR3: CASSSSDRAYEQYF; DNA: TGTGCCAGCAGTTCCTCGGACAGGGCCTACGAGCAGTACTTC
D: -; size: -; J: TRBJ2-3; V: TRBV7-9; CDR3: CASSYDSYIQYF; DNA: TGTGCCAGCAGCTACGACAGCTACATACAGTATTTT
D: TRBD2; size: -; J: TRBJ2-3; V: TRBV3-1; CDR3: CASSQDQRASGNTDTQYF; DNA: TGTGCCAGCAGCCAAGATCAACGGGCTAGCGGGAACACAGATACGCAGTATTTT
D: -; size: few; J: TRBJ1-2; V: TRBV29-1; CDR3: CSALFRGKANYGYTF; DNA: TGCAGCGCTCTTTTTAGGGGAAAAGCTAACTATGGCTACACCTTC
D: TRBD1; size: -; J: TRBJ1-2; V: TRBV27; CDR3: CATAGGGRAYGYTF; DNA: TGTGCCACAGCCGGAGGGGGCAGGGCTTATGGCTACACCTTC
D: -; size: -; J: TRBJ2-2; V: TRBV24-1; CDR3: CATSPTGLNTGELFF; DNA: TGTGCCACCTCGCCGACGGGCTTGAACACCGGGGAGCTGTTTTTT
D: -; size: once; J: TRBJ2-1; V: TRBV10-2; CDR3: CASSRDSSGYEQFF; DNA: TGCGCCAGCAGTAGGGACTCCTCTGGGTATGAGCAGTTCTTC
D: -; size: -; J: TRBJ1-2; V: TRBV2; CDR3: CASSEAHSGNAGYTF; DNA: TGTGCCAGCAGTGAAGCGCACTCGGGGAACGCTGGCTACACCTTC
D: -; size: -; J: TRBJ2-2; V: TRBV5-5; CDR3: CASSLRQTGELFF; DNA: TGTGCCAGCAGCCTAAGACAGACCGGGGAGCTGTTTTTT
D: -; size: -; J: TRBJ1-2; V: TRBV4-1; CDR3: CASSQNGATPSNYGYTF; DNA: TGCGCCAGCAGCCAAAACGGGGCCACCCCTTCTAACTATGGCTACACCTTC
D: -; size: -; J: TRBJ2-3; V: TRBV5-1; CDR3: CASSLLEPSSTDTQYF; DNA: TGCGCCAGCAGCTTACTGGAGCCGTCTAGCACAGATACGCAGTATTTT
D: -; size: few; J: TRBJ1-2; V: TRBV12-3/TRBV12-4; CDR3: CASRVLGKDGYTF; DNA: TGTGCCAGCAGGGTACTAGGGAAGGATGGCTACACCTTC